The subject of this entry is one T cell receptor (beta chain). This entry is derived from a study of blood T cell repertoires in COVID-19. TCRdb's copy holds only in-frame clones and misses some; the assay was immunoSEQ multiplex PCR. Altogether tens of thousands of clones are present, nearly 90% being singletons, with the ten largest covering under 2%. V trimming: 10 bases; J trimming: 8 bases; junction bases outside the gene matches: 3. From germline, CDR1 is SGHNT and CDR2 YYREEE (reference sequence). This CDR3 has 13 residues. The receptor's source is a woman aged 55-69 years with active COVID-19. Source material: peripheral blood. The chain has TRBV5-4 and TRBJ2-1; the match to TRBD2 covers 16 bases. The CDR3 sequence is CAGGTSGRDEQFF. CDR3 nucleotides: TGTGCCGGCGGGACTAGCGGGAGGGATGAGCAGTTCTTC.